The 11 T cell receptor beta chains listed next were all sequenced from one sample in a study of identifying expanded T cells in peripheral blood. TCRdb keeps only in-frame clones here, not all; method: immunoSEQ multiplex PCR. The data show around 100,000 clones, around 90% seen once. The sequencing input was blood. The receptors come from a person aged 18 to 75 in good health.

The chain is built from TRBV6-1 and TRBJ2-7; D ambiguous. The germline V gene encodes CDR1 MNHNS and CDR2 SASEGT. V lost 1 base to trimming and J lost 0 bases, with 13 bases between them. The CDR3 length is 16 residues. The CDR3 DNA sequence: TGTGCCAGCAGTGAAGGGCCGGGCCGTAGCTCCTACGAGCAGTACTTC. Amino acid sequence: CASSEGPGRSSYEQYF.

The J gene is TRBJ2-3, the V gene TRBV2, with TRBD1 identical over 7 bases. The CDR3 runs 15 residues. Looked up from germline, CDR1 is SNHLY and CDR2 is FYNNEI. V shed 7 bases, J shed 0 bases, and the junction held 7 bases outside the gene matches. The CDR3 DNA reads as TGTGCCAGCACCCCGGGACAGCAGAGCACAGATACGCAGTATTTT. It specifies CASTPGQQSTDTQYF.

This rearrangement joins TRBV29-1 to TRBJ1-3; D unresolved. The V gene lost 4 bases and the J gene lost 6 bases, with 13 bases spanning the gap. The germline gives CDR1 SQVTM, CDR2 ANQGSEA. The CDR3 consists of 13 residues. This CDR3 reads CSVVVGPVNTIYF. The CDR3 DNA reads as TGCAGCGTTGTGGTGGGCCCCGTAAACACCATATATTTT. The full variable domain, rest sourced from reference TRBV29-1 and TRBJ1-3, is SAVISQKPSRDICQRGTSLTIQCQVDSQVTMMFWYRQQPGQSLTLIATANQGSEATYESGFVIDKFPISRPNLTFSTLTVSNMSPEDSSIYLCSVVVGPVNTIYFGEGSWLTVV.

The chain has TRBV7-9 and TRBJ2-7; D might be TRBD2 (6 bases). The CDR3 has 11 amino acids. The V end was cut by 2 bases, the J end by 9 bases, with 8 bases between. Germline CDR1 and CDR2: SEHNR and FQNEAQ (reference sequence). CDR3 DNA sequence: TGTGCCAGCAGCTTACCCGGGGGGCAGTACTTC. This translates into CASSLPGGQYF.

The rearrangement joins TRBV4-3 to TRBJ1-5; 8 nucleotides align to TRBD1. The CDR3 totals 15 residues. Looked up from germline, CDR1 is LGHNA and CDR2 is YSLEER. Trimming cost V 1 base and J 4 bases; bases outside gene matches: 3. DNA for the CDR3: TGCGCCAGCAGCCAAGGCAGGGGGCCGAATCAGCCCCAGCATTTT. Residues: CASSQGRGPNQPQHF.

The rearrangement uses TRBV27 and TRBJ2-2; D unresolved. The CDR3 consists of 15 residues. Germline V gene sequence: CDR1 MNHEY, CDR2 SMNVEV (reference sequence). Deletions cut 6 bases from V and 0 bases from J, with 11 bases between. The CDR3 DNA reads TGTGCCAGCAGCTTCGACATACCGAACACCGGGGAGCTGTTTTTT. Translating it yields CASSFDIPNTGELFF.

The V call is TRBV11-2, the J call TRBJ2-1, with TRBD1 matching 7 bases. The CDR3 runs to 17 residues. The germline V gene encodes CDR1 SGHAT and CDR2 FQNNGV. Unmatched junction bases numbered 12, after V lost 4 bases and J lost 3 bases. The CDR3 DNA reads as TGTGCCAGCAGCTCCCATCGGGACAGTCCTTACTACAATGAGCAGTTCTTC. This gives the protein CASSSHRDSPYYNEQFF.

This chain joins TRBV6-5 and TRBJ1-6, with D possibly being TRBD1 (5 bases). The germline V gene encodes CDR1 MNHEY and CDR2 SVGAGI. Trimming shortened V by 7 bases and J by 12 bases, and 22 bases separated the two germline ends. CDR3 size: 15 residues. The CDR3 here is CASTQGRGIIQPLHF. CDR3 nucleotides: TGTGCCAGCACCCAGGGACGCGGCATAATTCAACCCCTCCACTTT.

V is TRBV11-2 and J is TRBJ2-3; D ambiguous. V shed 8 bases and J shed 0 bases, with 3 bases lying between them. This CDR3 is 11 amino acids long. CDR1 SGHAT and CDR2 FQNNGV come from the germline V gene. CDR3 protein: CASYSTDTQYF. The CDR3 coding sequence is TGTGCCAGCTACAGCACAGATACGCAGTATTTT.

This clone was counted once. Other nucleotide sequences in the sample specify the same CDR3. The chain has TRBV25-1 and TRBJ1-6; D gene unclear. There are 18 residues in the CDR3. Germline V gene data show CDR1 as MGHDK and CDR2 as SYGVNS. Trimming took off 6 bases at V and 9 bases at J, with 27 bases between the two ends. The DNA of the CDR3 is TGTGCCAGCAGCCACCCAGTGACGGAGGCGATTGGTATTTCACCCCTCCACTTT. Translated, it gives CASSHPVTEAIGISPLHF.

The J gene is TRBJ1-2, the V gene TRBV9; D uncertain. Trimming shortened V by 0 bases and J by 8 bases, and 11 bases separated the two germline ends. The CDR3 totals 13 residues. Germline CDR1 SGDLS, CDR2 YYNGEE. The CDR3 DNA reads TGTGCCAGCAGCGTAGTGGTAGGGTACGGCTACACCTTC. Translation gives CASSVVVGYGYTF.